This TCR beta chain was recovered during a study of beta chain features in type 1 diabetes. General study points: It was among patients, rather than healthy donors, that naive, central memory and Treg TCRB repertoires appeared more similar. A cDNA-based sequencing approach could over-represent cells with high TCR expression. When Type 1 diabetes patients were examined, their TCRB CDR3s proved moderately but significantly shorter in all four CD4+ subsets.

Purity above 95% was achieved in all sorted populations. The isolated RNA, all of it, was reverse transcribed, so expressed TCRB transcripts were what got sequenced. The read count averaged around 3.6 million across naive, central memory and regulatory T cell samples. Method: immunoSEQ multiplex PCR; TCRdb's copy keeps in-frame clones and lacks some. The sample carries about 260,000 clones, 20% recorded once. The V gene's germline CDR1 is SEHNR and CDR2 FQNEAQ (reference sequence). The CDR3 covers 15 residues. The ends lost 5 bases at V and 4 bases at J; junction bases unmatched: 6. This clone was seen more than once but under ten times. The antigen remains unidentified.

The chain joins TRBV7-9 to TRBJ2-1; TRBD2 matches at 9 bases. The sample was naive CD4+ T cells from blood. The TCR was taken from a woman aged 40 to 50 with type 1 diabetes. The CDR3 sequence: CASSRLSGSYNEQFF. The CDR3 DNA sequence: TGTGCCAGCAGCCGTCTTAGCGGGAGTTACAATGAGCAGTTCTTC.